The 9 T cell receptor beta chains listed next were all sequenced from one sample in a study of blood T cell repertoires in COVID-19. This table comes from immunoSEQ multiplex PCR, and its TCRdb copy is limited to in-frame clones, with some not included. The sample lists 150,000 to 200,000 clones, approximately 87% occurring once. Sample: peripheral blood. The receptor source for this set is a man aged 18 to 29 with active or convalescent COVID-19.

The chain combines TRBV19 with TRBJ2-2, with D possibly TRBD1 on 6 matching bases. Germline CDR1 and CDR2: LNHDA and SQIVND (reference sequence). The CDR3 has 12 residues. Trimming took off 5 bases at V and 6 bases at J, with 7 bases between the two ends. Here the CDR3 DNA reads TGTGCCAGTAGTCAGGGGCCCGGGGAGCTGTTTTTT. Translated, it gives CASSQGPGELFF.

V and J are TRBV6-6 and TRBJ1-6; 7 nucleotides align to TRBD1. The J segment lost 7 bases and the V segment lost 1 base, leaving 1 base of the junction unmatched. CDR1 and CDR2 from the germline V gene are MNHNY and SVGAGI (reference sequence). The CDR3 sequence is 14 residues long. CDR3 residues: CASSYLDRNSPLHF. CDR3 sequence (DNA): TGTGCCAGCAGTTACTTGGACAGGAATTCACCCCTCCACTTT.

This chain links TRBV7-9 with TRBJ2-1; 12 bases line up with TRBD1. V lost 1 base and J lost 6; bases outside the gene matches: 4. In germline, CDR1 is SEHNR, CDR2 FQNEAQ (reference sequence). The CDR3 length is 16 residues. The CDR3 loop is CASSLEGTGGPNEQFF. CDR3 in DNA: TGTGCCAGCAGCTTAGAGGGGACAGGGGGCCCCAATGAGCAGTTCTTC.

The V call is TRBV7-2, the J call TRBJ1-2; TRBD1 matches 9 bases. CDR3 length equals 15 residues. CDR1 SGHTA and CDR2 FQGNSA come from the germline V gene. After removal of 5 bases from V and 5 bases from J, the junction contained 9 bases not matched to a gene. The CDR3, as DNA: TGTGCCAGCAGCAACTCCGGGACAGGGAATTATGGCTACACCTTC. It translates to CASSNSGTGNYGYTF.

The gene calls are TRBV7-2 and TRBJ2-1, with TRBD2 matching 8 bases. Germline values: CDR1 SGHTA, CDR2 FQGNSA. This CDR3 has 14 amino acids. V trimming: 4 bases; J trimming: 6 bases; junction bases outside the gene matches: 5. The CDR3 loop reads CASSSRLAPNEQFF. CDR3 nucleotides: TGTGCCAGCAGCTCCCGACTAGCGCCCAATGAGCAGTTCTTC.

The rearrangement joins TRBV5-1 to TRBJ1-2, with TRBD1 as a possible D gene (5 bases). Trimming left V 0 bases short and J 0 bases short, with 12 bases between. The CDR3 extends over 16 amino acids. Germline V gene lookup returns CDR1 SGHRS and CDR2 YFSETQ. The DNA for the CDR3 is TGCGCCAGCAGCTTGGGGCCGACGACAGCTAACTATGGCTACACCTTC. The encoded protein is CASSLGPTTANYGYTF.

The chain joins TRBV13 to TRBJ2-7, with a tentative D call TRBD2 (5 bases). CDR3 length equals 14 residues. V lost 6 bases and J 0 bases, leaving 12 bases between the germline ends. Germline V lookup: CDR1 PRHDT, CDR2 FYEKMQ (reference sequence). The CDR3 region is CASSQGLLSYEQYF. Written as DNA, the CDR3 is TGTGCCAGCAGTCAAGGACTTCTCTCCTACGAGCAGTACTTC.

The chain employs TRBV7-9 and TRBJ1-4; D is unresolved. Germline lookup yields CDR1 SEHNR and CDR2 FQNEAQ (reference sequence). The CDR3 is 13 residues long. V dropped 4 bases and J dropped 5 bases, with 8 bases sitting between them. The CDR3 protein is CASSSVPNEKLFF. The DNA for the CDR3 is TGTGCCAGCAGCTCAGTACCGAATGAAAAACTGTTTTTT.

This clone was detected only once. This chain links TRBV5-1 with TRBJ2-1, with a possible D match to TRBD2 (5 bases). This CDR3 is built from 14 residues. From germline, CDR1 is SGHRS and CDR2 YFSETQ. Trimming stripped 1 base from V and 9 bases from J, with 14 bases between. In DNA form, the CDR3 reads TGCGCCAGCAGCTTGACGCCGGAGAGGGTTGAGCAGTTCTTC. Encoded protein: CASSLTPERVEQFF. Combining the CDR3 with reference TRBV5-1 and TRBJ2-1 gives the whole variable domain KAGVTQTPRYLIKTRGQQVTLSCSPISGHRSVSWYQQTPGQGLQFLFEYFSETQRNKGNFPGRFSGRQFSNSRSEMNVSTLELGDSALYLCASSLTPERVEQFFGPGTRLTVL.